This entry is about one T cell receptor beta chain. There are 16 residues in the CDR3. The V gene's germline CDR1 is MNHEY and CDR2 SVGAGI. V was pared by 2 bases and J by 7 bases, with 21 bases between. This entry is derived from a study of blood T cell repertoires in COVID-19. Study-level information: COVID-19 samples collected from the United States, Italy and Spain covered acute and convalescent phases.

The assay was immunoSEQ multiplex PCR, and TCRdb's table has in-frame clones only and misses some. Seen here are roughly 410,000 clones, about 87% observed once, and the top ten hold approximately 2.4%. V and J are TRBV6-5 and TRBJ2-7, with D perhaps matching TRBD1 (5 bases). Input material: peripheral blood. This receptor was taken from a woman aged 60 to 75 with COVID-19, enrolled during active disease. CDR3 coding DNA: TGTGCCAGCAGTTACCAGTTCCAGGGCAAGGTACGGGAGCAGTACTTC. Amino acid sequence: CASSYQFQGKVREQYF.